The 22 T cell receptor beta chains listed next were all sequenced from one sample in a study of post-analysis software for immune sequencing data. Whole-study findings and limits: The five TRBV segments detected at higher frequency in patients than in controls included TRBV5-6, TRBV5-1 and TRBV20-1.

No antigen has been assigned to these receptors. TCR beta cDNA libraries had unique molecular identifiers. TCRdb re-analysed the PCR reads in MiXCR, keeping a single row per CDR3 protein. There are 750,000 to 950,000 distinct CDR3 sequences in the sample; 35% to 55% occur only once, and roughly 4.9% lies in the top ten. The specimen sequenced was blood. The receptor source for this set is a girl aged 10 to 17 with multiple sclerosis.

The rearrangement links TRBV6-2 or TRBV6-3 to TRBJ2-5, with D perhaps matching TRBD2 (5 bases). Germline CDR1 is MNHEY and CDR2 is SVGEGT. Trimming took 5 bases from V and 4 from J, leaving 23 bases between them. The CDR3 is 17 amino acids. The CDR3 nucleotides are TGTGCCAGCAGTCAAGAACCGCGGACTCGCACAAGAGAGACCCAGTACTTC. Encoded protein: CASSQEPRTRTRETQYF.

This clonotype was detected a few times. V usage is TRBV20-1 and J usage is TRBJ1-5, with TRBD1 matching over 11 bases. Looked up from germline, CDR1 is DFQATT and CDR2 is SNEGSKA (reference sequence). The CDR3 spans 15 residues. With V trimmed by 5 bases and J by 5 bases, 8 bases remained unmatched. CDR3: CSAPPGTGGHQPQHF. CDR3 DNA: TGCAGTGCTCCCCCAGGGACAGGGGGGCATCAGCCCCAGCATTTT.

The chain couples TRBV7-6 to TRBJ2-1; 7 nucleotides match TRBD2. This CDR3 contains 16 residues. Unmatched junction bases numbered 15, after V lost 5 bases and J lost 8 bases. Germline V gene lookup returns CDR1 SGHVS and CDR2 FNYEAQ. The CDR3 nucleotides read TGTGCCAGCAGCCGCGGGAGAGTCGGGGTCAGCGATGAGCAGTTCTTC. It specifies CASSRGRVGVSDEQFF.

The chain is built from TRBV12-3 or TRBV12-4 and TRBJ2-3; D uncertain. CDR3 length: 15 residues. V lost 2 bases to trimming and J lost 1 base, with 10 bases between them. CDR3: CASSLWGYGTDTQYF. The CDR3 DNA reads TGTGCCAGCAGTTTATGGGGATACGGCACAGATACGCAGTATTTT.

The gene calls are TRBV29-1 and TRBJ2-2; D might be TRBD1 (6 bases). V was cut by 7 bases and J by 6 bases, with 18 bases left in between. Per the germline V gene, CDR1 is SQVTM and CDR2 is ANQGSEA. The CDR3 contains 14 residues. The CDR3 loop is CSANQGHAAGELFF. The CDR3 coding sequence is TGCAGCGCTAATCAGGGACATGCGGCCGGGGAGCTGTTTTTT.

This clonotype was recorded at least ten times. This sequence joins TRBV12-3 or TRBV12-4 and TRBJ2-7, with D perhaps given as TRBD1 or TRBD2 (5 bases each). V was trimmed by 2 bases and J by 0 bases, leaving 8 bases between them. The CDR3 is made up of 14 amino acids. CDR3: CASSLIGGSYEQYF. CDR3 DNA: TGTGCCAGCAGTTTAATTGGGGGCTCCTACGAGCAGTACTTC.

The CDR3 DNA sequence: TGCAGCGTTGACGACAGTAACTATGGCTACACCTTC. Residues: CSVDDSNYGYTF. V is TRBV29-1 and J is TRBJ1-2; perhaps TRBD1 as D (5 bases). V was shortened by 3 bases and J by 1 base, with 6 bases between the two germline ends. CDR3 size: 12 residues. Germline CDR1 SQVTM, CDR2 ANQGSEA.

The chain couples TRBV6-2 or TRBV6-3 to TRBJ1-1; possible D gene TRBD1, 6 bases. From germline, CDR1 is MNHEY and CDR2 SVGEGT. The CDR3 length is 12 residues. V lost 8 bases and J lost 4, with 11 bases in between. The CDR3 DNA sequence: TGTGCCAGCCAGGGGAGCACCACTGAAGCTTTCTTT. This sequence encodes CASQGSTTEAFF.

This clonotype was detected ten times or more. This chain links TRBV6-5 with TRBJ2-5; the D is unclear. The CDR3 sequence is 11 residues long. Germline lookup yields CDR1 MNHEY and CDR2 SVGAGI. V was shortened by 8 bases and J by 1 base, with 5 bases between the two germline ends. The CDR3, as DNA: TGTGCCAGCGGGTTCCAAGAGACCCAGTACTTC. This sequence encodes CASGFQETQYF.

This chain joins TRBV7-9 and TRBJ1-1; D unresolved. This CDR3 comprises 13 residues. CDR1 is SEHNR, CDR2 FQNEAQ, per germline (reference sequence). V gave up 7 bases and J gave up 3 bases, with 12 bases separating them. CDR3 in DNA: TGTGCCAGCACCAGCCCTCTGGACACTGAAGCTTTCTTT. As protein: CASTSPLDTEAFF.

V is TRBV21-1 and J is TRBJ2-5. The end of the DNA fits TRBJ2-7 better, so the J call may be wrong. TRBV21-1 has pseudogene status. CDR3 length equals 13 residues. The DNA for the CDR3 is TGTGCCAGCATGCAGGGTCCTTCAGTCGAGCAGTACTTC. Protein product: CASMQGPSVEQYF.

This clonotype was seen many times. V usage is TRBV29-1 and J usage is TRBJ2-7, with a weak D call TRBD1 (7 bases). The CDR3 sequence is 14 residues long. The ends were cut back, 6 bases at V and 0 bases at J, with 15 bases in the middle. The germline V gene encodes CDR1 SQVTM and CDR2 ANQGSEA. CDR3 DNA: TGCAGCGTCCGGACAGGAGGGGGCTCCTACGAGCAGTACTTC. Encoded protein: CSVRTGGGSYEQYF.

This clonotype was detected a few times. V usage is TRBV12-3 or TRBV12-4 and J usage is TRBJ2-5, with 8 bases fitting TRBD2. V shed 1 base, J shed 2 bases, and the junction held 3 bases outside the gene matches. This CDR3 spans 15 amino acids. CDR3 sequence reads: CASSLGSGIQETQYF. CDR3 DNA sequence: TGTGCCAGCAGTTTAGGTAGCGGGATACAAGAGACCCAGTACTTC.

The chain couples TRBV29-1 to TRBJ2-1, with TRBD2 matching over 9 bases. Trimming at V came to 3 bases and at J to 7 bases, leaving 4 bases not matched to a gene. The CDR3 sequence is 13 residues long. Per the germline V gene, CDR1 is SQVTM and CDR2 is ANQGSEA. The CDR3 DNA reads as TGCAGCGTTGATGAGACTAGCGGAAATGAGCAGTTCTTC. Translating gives CSVDETSGNEQFF.

The chain is built from TRBV10-3 and TRBJ2-1; D is possibly TRBD2 (5 bases). The V and J ends lost 4 bases and 8 bases respectively, with 15 bases between them. CDR3 length: 14 residues. CDR1 is ENHRY, CDR2 SYGVKD, per germline. CDR3 sequence: CAISGLGRRDEQFF. For the CDR3, the DNA is TGTGCCATCAGTGGTTTAGGAAGGCGGGATGAGCAGTTCTTC.

The chain is built from TRBV10-3 and TRBJ2-7; possibly TRBD2 for D (5 bases). The J call is doubtful: the DNA matches TRBJ2-5 better. The CDR3 is made up of 14 amino acids. Germline CDR1 ENHRY, CDR2 SYGVKD. Here the CDR3 DNA reads TGTGCCATCAGTGGTCAGCCGGGGAGAGAGACCCAGTACTTC. This codes for CAISGQPGRETQYF.

The rearrangement joins TRBV6-2 or TRBV6-3 to TRBJ1-1; D not resolved. Per germline, CDR1 MNHEY and CDR2 SVGEGT. Between the trimmed V and J ends, which lost 0 bases and 5 bases, there was a span of 13 bases. The CDR3 loop spans 15 amino acids. CDR3 sequence reads: CASSYSQPPRTEAFF. The CDR3 DNA reads as TGTGCCAGCAGTTACTCACAACCCCCGAGGACTGAAGCTTTCTTT.

The chain links TRBV5-1 to TRBJ2-5; no reliable D call. This CDR3 is built from 15 residues. V dropped 1 base and J dropped 4 bases, with 14 bases sitting between them. In germline, CDR1 is SGHRS, CDR2 YFSETQ. The CDR3 protein is CASSLSNLGGETQYF. The CDR3, as DNA: TGCGCCAGCAGCTTGAGTAATTTAGGCGGAGAGACCCAGTACTTC.

The V gene is TRBV4-2, the J gene TRBJ2-7; TRBD1 agrees at 9 bases. V dropped 0 bases and J dropped 3; count of bases not matched to a gene: 6. CDR1 is LGHNA, CDR2 YNFKEQ, per germline. CDR3 length equals 16 residues. The CDR3 protein is CASSQELGQGVYEQYF. The CDR3 nucleotides read TGTGCCAGCAGCCAAGAGTTGGGACAGGGTGTCTACGAGCAGTACTTC.

CDR3 sequence: CSFSASGYEQYF. CDR3 coding DNA: TGCAGCTTTAGTGCTAGCGGATACGAGCAGTACTTC. The chain carries TRBV29-1 and TRBJ2-7; 7 nucleotides agree with TRBD2. The CDR3 totals 12 residues. V was clipped by 8 bases and J by 4 bases; unmatched bases: 8. Germline CDR1 SQVTM, CDR2 ANQGSEA.

V is TRBV7-2 and J is TRBJ2-1, with a possible D match to TRBD2 (5 bases). V lost 6 bases to trimming and J lost 5 bases, with 17 bases between them. From germline, CDR1 is SGHTA and CDR2 FQGNSA. CDR3 length equals 15 residues. Here the CDR3 DNA reads TGTGCCAGCAGGGAAGGGAGAATAACGAACAATGAGCAGTTCTTC. Translation gives CASREGRITNNEQFF. The full variable domain, in which reference TRBV7-2 and TRBJ2-1 provide the parts outside the CDR3, is GAGVSQSPSNKVTEKGKDVELRCDPISGHTALYWYRQSLGQGLEFLIYFQGNSAPDKSGLPSDRFSAERTGGSVSTLTIQRTQQEDSAVYLCASREGRITNNEQFFGPGTRLTVL.

The chain combines TRBV18 with TRBJ2-7; 11 nucleotides agree with TRBD2. The V segment lost 1 base and the J segment 0 bases; nucleotides outside the gene matches: 5. The germline V gene encodes CDR1 KGHSH and CDR2 LQKENI. The CDR3 contains 17 residues. The CDR3 loop reads CASSPLAGGPLSYEQYF. The CDR3 DNA follows: TGTGCCAGCTCACCACTAGCGGGAGGGCCTCTCTCCTACGAGCAGTACTTC.